The entry below describes one T cell receptor beta chain. The source of the sample is a study of Ad26.COV2.S vaccination and SARS-CoV-2 variants. Measured with immunoSEQ multiplex PCR; TCRdb has only the in-frame clones, and not every one. The sample contains 290,000 or so clones, about 87% of which appear only once. Described treatment: 19 received Ad26.COV2.S at low or high dose, single or two shots; about 5 received placebo; per-sample allocation not given. Sample collection was performed on day 63 after the first vaccine or placebo injection. The clonotype originates from a person between 18 and 65 years old who received the Ad26.COV2.S COVID-19 vaccine or a placebo. Sequenced here: peripheral blood, sampled in a trial of Ad26.COV2.S vaccine versus placebo.

The CDR3 sequence is CASSIVTGTPRTDTQYF. The CDR3 bases are TGTGCCAGTAGTATAGTCACCGGGACTCCACGCACAGATACGCAGTATTTT. The chain has TRBV19 and TRBJ2-3, with D possibly matching TRBD2 (6 bases). Deletions cut 1 base from V and 1 base from J, with 15 bases between. Germline loops: CDR1 LNHDA, CDR2 SQIVND (reference sequence). This CDR3 has 17 amino acids. Drawing the rest from reference TRBV19 and TRBJ2-3, the complete variable domain is DGGITQSPKYLFRKEGQNVTLSCEQNLNHDAMYWYRQDPGQGLRLIYYSQIVNDFQKGDIAEGYSVSREKKESFPLTVTSAQKNPTAFYLCASSIVTGTPRTDTQYFGPGTRLTVL.